The 25 T cell receptor beta chains in this list originate from one sample, sequenced in a study of T cells after yellow fever vaccination. TCRdb redid the calling of the 5' RACE reads with MiXCR, one entry per CDR3 protein. The table lists hundreds of thousands of distinct CDR3 sequences, less than 9.5% of them singletons, with 15% to 20% in the top ten. Here the sequenced sample was PBMCs, taken 35 to 50 days after the first yellow fever vaccination. The receptor set was obtained from a man between 18 and 29 years old who received the YFV17D yellow fever vaccine.

There are a few counts of this clonotype. This rearrangement joins TRBV10-3 to TRBJ2-2; either TRBD1 or TRBD2 may fit D (5 bases each). V lost 0 bases and J 4 bases, leaving 12 bases between the germline ends. Looked up from germline, CDR1 is ENHRY and CDR2 is SYGVKD. The CDR3 has 16 residues. The CDR3: CAISESGRGVTGELFF. The CDR3 coding sequence is TGTGCCATCAGTGAGTCTGGGAGAGGGGTCACCGGGGAGCTGTTTTTT.

The chain couples TRBV12-3 or TRBV12-4 to TRBJ2-2; TRBD1 aligns across 8 bases. CDR3 length: 18 residues. V shed 8 bases, J shed 3 bases, and the junction held 17 bases outside the gene matches. This CDR3 reads CASVGAGGGFVDTGELFF. The DNA of the CDR3 is TGTGCCAGCGTTGGGGCAGGGGGCGGATTTGTCGACACCGGGGAGCTGTTTTTT.

This clonotype has only a few counts. This chain joins TRBV5-6 and TRBJ2-1, with 12 bases fitting TRBD2. With 2 bases clipped from V and 0 bases from J, the junction kept 12 bases outside the gene matches. The CDR3 is 20 residues long. Germline CDR1 and CDR2: SGHDT and YYEEEE. CDR3 bases: TGTGCCAGCAGCTTCCTAAGGACTAGCGGGGCTCCTAGCTCCTACAATGAGCAGTTCTTC. This codes for CASSFLRTSGAPSSYNEQFF.

In this sample, this clonotype turned up many times. The chain is built from TRBV15 and TRBJ1-6, with 8 bases matching TRBD1. Germline CDR1 is LNHNV and CDR2 is YYDKDF (reference sequence). The J segment lost 4 bases and the V segment lost 5 bases, leaving 7 bases of the junction unmatched. The CDR3 consists of 16 residues. CDR3 nucleotide sequence: TGTGCCACCAGCCCGAGGAGGACAGGGTATAATTCACCCCTCCACTTT. Translated, it gives CATSPRRTGYNSPLHF. Based on the CDR3 plus reference TRBV15 and TRBJ1-6, the full variable domain is DAMVIQNPRYQVTQFGKPVTLSCSQTLNHNVMYWYQQKSSQAPKLLFHYYDKDFNNEADTPDNFQSRRPNTSFCFLDIRSPGLGDTAMYLCATSPRRTGYNSPLHFGNGTRLTVT.

J is TRBJ2-2 and V is TRBV7-2; weak D call: TRBD2 (6 bases). Germline CDR1 is SGHTA and CDR2 is FQGNSA. There are 15 residues in the CDR3. Trimming shortened V by 5 bases and J by 6 bases, and 16 bases separated the two germline ends. The CDR3 nucleotides read TGTGCCAGCAGCGCCGAACGACTAGTTTCCGGGGAGCTGTTTTTT. Its translation: CASSAERLVSGELFF. The variable domain in full, completed from reference TRBV7-2 and TRBJ2-2, reads GAGVSQSPSNKVTEKGKDVELRCDPISGHTALYWYRQSLGQGLEFLIYFQGNSAPDKSGLPSDRFSAERTGGSVSTLTIQRTQQEDSAVYLCASSAERLVSGELFFGEGSRLTVL.

This clonotype was seen ten or more times. The chain uses TRBV12-3 or TRBV12-4 and TRBJ2-5, with 7 positions matching TRBD1. With 0 bases clipped from V and 3 bases from J, the junction kept 1 base outside the gene matches. The CDR3 is 14 residues long. DNA of the CDR3: TGTGCCAGCAGTTTAGCGACAGGGAAAGAGACCCAGTACTTC. This encodes CASSLATGKETQYF.

The chain joins TRBV6-5 to TRBJ1-1, with D maybe TRBD1 (5 bases). CDR1 is MNHEY and CDR2 is SVGAGI in the germline V gene. The CDR3 spans 13 residues. V lost 2 bases to trimming and J lost 11 bases, with 15 bases between them. This CDR3 reads CASSYGRGRRAFF. CDR3 DNA: TGTGCCAGCAGTTACGGACGGGGCAGAAGGGCTTTCTTT.

The V and J genes are TRBV21-1 and TRBJ2-5; the table's D call, TRBD1, was not checked against the DNA. TRBV21-1 is annotated as a pseudogene. CDR3 size: 16 residues. CDR3 DNA: TGTGCCAGCAGCAAAGGTCGCCCTAGAGAGGAAGAGACCCAGTACTTC. It specifies CASSKGRPREEETQYF.

The V and J genes are TRBV20-1 and TRBJ2-1, with D uncertain. Germline V gives CDR1 DFQATT, CDR2 SNEGSKA (reference sequence). The CDR3 sequence is 8 residues long. V was trimmed by 3 bases and J by 15 bases, leaving 6 bases between them. CDR3 amino acids: CSASGGFF. The CDR3 DNA reads as TGCAGTGCTAGTGGTGGGTTCTTC.

The J gene is TRBJ2-7, the V gene TRBV12-3 or TRBV12-4; TRBD1 aligns across 9 bases. The CDR3 totals 18 residues. The trim removed 2 bases at V and 0 bases at J, leaving 11 bases unmatched. The CDR3 spells CASSLSRDRVSSSYEQYF. DNA of the CDR3: TGTGCCAGCAGTTTAAGCCGGGACAGGGTATCATCCTCCTACGAGCAGTACTTC.

J is TRBJ2-3 and V is TRBV19; D not certain. Germline V gene sequence: CDR1 LNHDA, CDR2 SQIVND (reference sequence). The CDR3 consists of 14 residues. V gave up 6 bases and J gave up 3 bases, with 13 bases separating them. The CDR3 DNA is TGTGCCAGTAGAAGTCGGTTTTCAACAGATACGCAGTATTTT. This translates into CASRSRFSTDTQYF.

This clonotype was found a few times. This chain joins TRBV7-9 and TRBJ2-2; perhaps TRBD2 as D (5 bases). This CDR3 contains 14 residues. V lost 5 bases to trimming and J lost 5 bases, with 12 bases between them. Per germline, CDR1 SEHNR and CDR2 FQNEAQ (reference sequence). The CDR3 region is CASSANGETGELFF. The DNA of the CDR3 is TGTGCCAGCAGCGCGAACGGGGAAACCGGGGAGCTGTTTTTT.

This clonotype occurred a few times. The chain is built from TRBV5-1 and TRBJ2-3; D may be TRBD2 (5 bases). CDR3 length equals 14 residues. In germline, CDR1 is SGHRS, CDR2 YFSETQ. V was cut by 4 bases and J by 4 bases, with 13 bases left in between. Here the CDR3 reads CASSPISRADTQYF. Written as DNA, the CDR3 is TGCGCCAGCAGCCCAATATCGAGGGCAGATACGCAGTATTTT.

This clonotype appeared a few times. The chain carries TRBV7-8 and TRBJ2-1, with unresolved D. The germline V and J ends were trimmed by 0 bases and 4 bases, with 16 bases remaining between them. CDR1 SGHVS and CDR2 FQNEAQ come from the germline V gene. The CDR3 loop spans 17 amino acids. CDR3 nucleotides: TGTGCCAGCAGCTTAGCGGGCAGGCAAATGGGGTACAATGAGCAGTTCTTC. This encodes CASSLAGRQMGYNEQFF.

The chain recombines TRBV4-1 with TRBJ2-7; 9 positions match TRBD2. Per germline, CDR1 MGHRA and CDR2 YSYEKL. With V trimmed by 8 bases and J by 0 bases, 8 bases remained unmatched. This CDR3 region has 15 residues. CDR3 sequence: CASAMTSGSSYEQYV. For the CDR3, the DNA is TGCGCCAGCGCGATGACTAGCGGATCCTCCTACGAGCAGTACGTC.

This sequence joins TRBV12-3 or TRBV12-4 and TRBJ2-7; the match to TRBD2 covers 9 bases. The CDR3 consists of 15 residues. V gave up 5 bases and J gave up 7 bases; unmatched junction bases: 12. The CDR3 sequence is CASSPPSSGALEQYF. In DNA, the CDR3 is TGTGCCAGCAGTCCGCCCTCTAGCGGGGCCCTTGAGCAGTACTTC.

This clonotype was seen a few times. This sequence joins TRBV7-2 and TRBJ1-1, with D unresolved. This CDR3 spans 14 amino acids. The germline V gene has CDR1 SGHTA and CDR2 FQGNSA. The ends were cut back, 1 base at V and 4 bases at J, with 10 bases in the middle. In DNA form, the CDR3 reads TGTGCCAGCAGCTTAGGGGGATTTTCCACTGAAGCTTTCTTT. Protein: CASSLGGFSTEAFF.

The rearrangement uses TRBV7-2 and TRBJ2-5; 13 bases are shared with TRBD2. The CDR3 contains 14 residues. Germline-derived CDR1 and CDR2 are SGHTA and FQGNSA. The V gene end was trimmed by 7 bases and the J gene end by 4 bases; junction bases not matched to a gene: 3. For the CDR3, the DNA is TGTGCCAGCACAACTAGCGGGGGGGCAGAGACCCAGTACTTC. Protein: CASTTSGGAETQYF.

The chain is built from TRBV5-4 and TRBJ2-3; 13 bases are shared with TRBD2. The V segment lost 3 bases and the J segment 1 base; nucleotides outside the gene matches: 5. The CDR3 sequence is 17 residues long. CDR1 and CDR2 from the germline V gene are SGHNT and YYREEE (reference sequence). CDR3 DNA sequence: TGTGCCAGCAGCTCGGGACTAGCGGGGTCGGGCACAGATACGCAGTATTTT. Protein sequence: CASSSGLAGSGTDTQYF.

This clonotype has only a few counts. The chain carries TRBV7-9 and TRBJ2-7; a weak D match, TRBD1 (6 bases). Deletions cut 1 base from V and 2 bases from J, with 15 bases between. Germline V gene sequence: CDR1 SEHNR, CDR2 FQNEAQ (reference sequence). The CDR3 has 16 residues. The CDR3 sequence: CASSLESGAQAYEQYF. CDR3 nucleotides: TGTGCCAGCAGCTTAGAGTCAGGGGCCCAGGCCTACGAGCAGTACTTC.

This clonotype was counted a few times. V usage is TRBV24-1 and J usage is TRBJ2-1; tentative D call: TRBD2 (5 bases). This CDR3 is built from 15 residues. Germline V lookup: CDR1 KGHDR, CDR2 SFDVKD. V was shortened by 0 bases and J by 6 bases, with 11 bases between the two germline ends. CDR3 nucleotides: TGTGCCACCAGTGATTTGGAGGGTTTAGGCAATGAGCAGTTCTTC. Encoded protein: CATSDLEGLGNEQFF.

Details on this clonotype: A much bigger clone sits one base away, suggesting this may be a read error. The V call is TRBV9, the J call TRBJ2-3; the match to TRBD2 covers 12 bases. CDR1 and CDR2 from the germline V gene are SGDLS and YYNGEE. The CDR3 spans 16 residues. The CDR3 DNA follows: TGTGCCAGCCGCGTAGACCCTAGCGGGGGGGCAGATACGCAGTATTTT. This gives the protein CASRVDPSGGADTQYF.

This clonotype was picked up a small number of times. The rearrangement joins TRBV6-1 to TRBJ2-1; no clear D. CDR3 length: 15 residues. V was pared by 6 bases and J by 0 bases, with 12 bases between. Germline-derived CDR1 and CDR2 are MNHNS and SASEGT. CDR3 region: CASRIGDHSYNEQFF. In DNA form, the CDR3 reads TGTGCCAGCAGAATTGGGGATCACTCCTACAATGAGCAGTTCTTC.

The chain carries TRBV7-2 and TRBJ2-1; D ambiguous. Germline CDR1 is SGHTA and CDR2 is FQGNSA. The CDR3 totals 15 residues. The ends were cut back, 5 bases at V and 4 bases at J, with 15 bases in the middle. The CDR3 sequence: CASSKLHDTYNEQFF. The CDR3 DNA reads as TGTGCCAGCAGCAAACTCCATGACACGTACAATGAGCAGTTCTTC.

This clonotype was seen a handful of times. The chain joins TRBV4-2 to TRBJ1-4; D gene uncertain. V lost 2 bases to trimming and J lost 8 bases, with 12 bases between them. The length of the CDR3 is 14 residues. Germline V gene lookup returns CDR1 LGHNA and CDR2 YNFKEQ. CDR3 residues: CASSQMRAGEKLFF. The CDR3 DNA is TGTGCCAGCAGCCAAATGCGTGCCGGGGAAAAACTGTTTTTT.